This T cell receptor beta chain was captured in a study of beta chain features in type 1 diabetes. Study-level background: Sorted cell examination encompassed roughly 110,000,000 cells across all samples. Notes on the study in general: Patients with type 1 diabetes showed fewer VDJ junction insertions and more deletions. A possible short-template PCR bias applies equally to patients and controls. Researchers report that Type 1 diabetes patients had moderately but significantly shorter TCRB CDR3s across all four CD4+ subsets.

TCRB transcripts that were expressed got sequenced, as all of the isolated RNA had been reverse transcribed. Assay: immunoSEQ multiplex PCR; the TCRdb copy retains only in-frame clones and omits some. The sample comprises approximately 170,000 clones, approximately 8.4% of which are singletons, and 0.5% rests with the top ten. A CD45RO/CCR7/CD25/CD127/CD95/CD27 panel sorted naive, central memory, regulatory and stem cell-like memory CD4+ cells. Worth noting for this clone: Its antigen remains unidentified.

Material for sequencing was central memory CD4+ T cells from blood. The sequence was collected from a man between 18 and 35 years old with type 1 diabetes.

The CDR3 bases are TGTGCCAGCAGTGAGGTGGCACGGGAGGGTGAGCAGTTCTTC. Amino acids: CASSEVAREGEQFF. The V gene is TRBV28, the J gene TRBJ2-1; 8 nucleotides agree with TRBD2. The junction had 9 bases not matched to a gene; V was cut back by 5 bases and J by 9 bases. CDR3 length: 14 residues. Germline CDR1 is MDHEN and CDR2 is SYDVKM.